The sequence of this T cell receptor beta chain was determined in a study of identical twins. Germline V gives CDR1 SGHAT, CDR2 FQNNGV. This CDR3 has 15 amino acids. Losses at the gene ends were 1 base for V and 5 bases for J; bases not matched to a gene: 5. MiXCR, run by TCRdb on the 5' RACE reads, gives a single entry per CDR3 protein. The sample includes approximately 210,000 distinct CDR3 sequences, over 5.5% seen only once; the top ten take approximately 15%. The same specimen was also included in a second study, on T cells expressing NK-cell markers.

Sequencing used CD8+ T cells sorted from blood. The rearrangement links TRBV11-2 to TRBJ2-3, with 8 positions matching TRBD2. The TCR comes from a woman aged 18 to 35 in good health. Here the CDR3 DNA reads TGTGCCAGCAGCTTAGTGGGTCTAGCGGGAGATACGCAGTATTTT. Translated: CASSLVGLAGDTQYF.